This TCR beta chain was recovered during a study of shared clonotypes between healthy human individuals (dated by TCRdb to 2018 to 2021). A note on the overall study: The cohort included three men and a couple of women between 18 and 49 years of age. Per donor, three plates each were used for CD4 naive and CD4 memory, two for CD8 naive, and one for CD8 memory. Each donor's leukapheresis produced roughly between roughly 0.85 and 9 billion PBMCs. To estimate repertoire size and how much clonotype sharing occurs between individuals, the study deeply sequenced the blood TCR repertoires of about five healthy adults. To increase sequencing depth and limit assay-specific biases, different laboratories used diverse techniques to prepare libraries and sequence TCR repertoires. Results the study describes overall, beyond this receptor: Naive subsets generally had larger estimated clonotype richness than memory subsets did. The small number of donors limited the genetic and exposure-history diversity represented. Pairwise subsampling led to the expectation that sequencing depth would affect the degree of clonotype sharing among donors. Even with the large sequencing depth, rarefaction of the sorted-subset datasets indicated that sequencing was incomplete. Sampling was limited to blood, and TCR repertoires in tissue likely differ from TCR repertoires in blood. Clonotypes shared by all four sorted-subset donors showed higher generation probabilities than non-shared clonotypes. Across four donors, 4.5% to 6.5% of naive CD4, over 3% of naive CD8, roughly 2.3% of memory CD4, and about 0.4% of memory CD8 clonotypes were shared.

Taken from the germline V gene, the CDR1 and CDR2 loops are SQVTM and ANQGSEA. V is clipped by 4 bases and J by 9 bases, and the sequence between their germline boundaries is 7 bases long. The CDR3, cysteine through phenylalanine, is 10 amino acids long. CDR3 DNA only is kept here, 30 bases in frame from base 1. TCR CDR3 regions were amplified from genomic DNA by multiplex PCR using the deep immunoSEQ assay. Genomic DNA extracted from each cell subset was distributed evenly over all wells of several immunoSEQ 96-well plates, and each plate served as one replicate. Each replicate PCR for sorted subsets received roughly 0.2 ug genomic DNA, equal to about 30,000 T cell genomes. The purified libraries were quantified using a Qubit 3.0 fluorometer, sized with a Bioanalyzer 2100, and then quantified again using the KAPA Library Quantification kit. Every immunoSEQ 96-well plate was sequenced on a dedicated single-read 150-cycle Illumina NextSeq 550 flow cell. From the authors' description of their analysis: Because the immunoSEQ output held only junctional sequences and lacked quality scores, the filtering could not match the filtering applied to full-length reads. Sequences were annotated with PyIR, a Python wrapper for IgBLAST v1.9, using IMGT germline references to assign V/J genes and CDR3. Reads were filtered out if the reads had weak V/J assignments (E-value above 1e-6), no CDR3, stop codons, out-of-frame junctions, or ambiguous translated residues. A V3J clonotype was defined by an identical inferred V gene, J gene, and CDR3 amino acid sequence. Percentage overlap between repertoires was computed as shared unique clonotypes divided by the size of the smaller repertoire. RTK rarefaction, the Chao1 estimator, and Recon v2.1 estimates of unobserved clonotypes were used to assess repertoire richness. Generation probabilities for all TCRbeta clonotypes obtained by the gDNA method from four donors were computed using OLGA. TCRdb carries this immuneACCESS record with in-frame sequences only. Its versions omit some clonotypes, under half of them owing to an unresolved V gene in the studies checked, with the rest unexplained. That table supplies the V and J calls and clone size; D and trimming were determined from the DNA. For this sample there are roughly 680,000 clones; roughly 72% appear just once. The ten most abundant clones make up under 2% of the sample.

This clone showed up just once. The specificity of this receptor is unknown. Within one base of it there is no much larger clone, and no base qualities were kept. The donors were healthy, HIV-negative adults with no recently reported acute infections or vaccinations. Every donor was a Caucasian adult residing in Nashville, Tennessee, USA. CD4+ T cells were enriched by magnetic negative selection, after which naive cells were positively selected on CD45RA and the negative fraction was taken as the memory subset. Blood was obtained by leukapheresis, after which PBMCs were separated by Ficoll-Histopaque density gradient centrifugation and cryopreserved in liquid nitrogen vapor phase. Analytical flow cytometry was used to check the purity and quantity of every magnetically sorted T cell population. From each sorted fraction, genomic DNA was isolated and quantified by UV absorbance on a Nanodrop 2000c.

Sequencing was carried out using memory CD4+ T cells sorted from blood. What the cell subset or site label conveys for this sample: CD45RA-negative fraction. The sequence was obtained from a woman in her twenties or thirties in good health. The receptor chain draws on TRBV29-1 and TRBJ2-1, with TRBD2 tentatively as D gene (5 bases match). The DNA is TGCAGCGTTGCGGCGGGTGAGCAGTTCTTC. Translated, it gives CSVAAGEQFF.